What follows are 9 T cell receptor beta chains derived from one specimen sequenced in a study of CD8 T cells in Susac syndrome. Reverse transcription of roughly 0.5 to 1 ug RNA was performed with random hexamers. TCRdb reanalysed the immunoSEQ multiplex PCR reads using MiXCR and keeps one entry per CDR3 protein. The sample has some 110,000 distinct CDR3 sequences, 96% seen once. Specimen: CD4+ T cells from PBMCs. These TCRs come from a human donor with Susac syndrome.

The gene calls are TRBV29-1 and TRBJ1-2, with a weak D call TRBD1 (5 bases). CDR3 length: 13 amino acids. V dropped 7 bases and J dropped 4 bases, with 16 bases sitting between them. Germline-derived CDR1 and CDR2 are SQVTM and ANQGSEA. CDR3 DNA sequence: TGCAGCGGCGGGCAGACAGCTTCCTATGGCTACACCTTC. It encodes CSGGQTASYGYTF.

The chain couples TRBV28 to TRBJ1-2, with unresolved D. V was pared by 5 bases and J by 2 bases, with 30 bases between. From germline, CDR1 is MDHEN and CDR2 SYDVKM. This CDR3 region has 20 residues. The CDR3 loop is CASSPRPGGGGLGGNYGYTF. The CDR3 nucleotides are TGTGCCAGCAGTCCTAGGCCGGGAGGAGGAGGATTAGGAGGGAACTATGGCTACACCTTC.

The CDR3: CASSLGTSGRGEQFF. CDR3 DNA: TGTGCCAGCAGTTTAGGTACTAGCGGGAGAGGCGAGCAGTTCTTC. The J gene is TRBJ2-1, the V gene TRBV12-3 or TRBV12-4; TRBD2 matches at 11 bases. The CDR3 is 15 amino acids. V lost 1 base and J lost 10; bases outside the gene matches: 6.

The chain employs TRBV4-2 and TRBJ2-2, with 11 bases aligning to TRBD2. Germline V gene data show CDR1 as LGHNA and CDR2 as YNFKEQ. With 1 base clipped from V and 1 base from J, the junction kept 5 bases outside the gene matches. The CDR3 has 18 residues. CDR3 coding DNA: TGTGCCAGCAGCCAAGTCCCGGGACTAGCGGAGAACACCGGGGAGCTGTTTTTT. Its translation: CASSQVPGLAENTGELFF.

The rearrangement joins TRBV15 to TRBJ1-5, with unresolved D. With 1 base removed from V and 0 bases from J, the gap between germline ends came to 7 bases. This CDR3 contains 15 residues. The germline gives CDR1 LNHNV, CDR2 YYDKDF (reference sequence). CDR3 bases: TGTGCCACCAGCAGAGGGGCCTATAGCAATCAGCCCCAGCATTTT. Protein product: CATSRGAYSNQPQHF.

The CDR3 nucleotides are TGCAGTGCTAGAGCGGAACCCACAGATACGCAGTATTTT. Translating it yields CSARAEPTDTQYF. The rearrangement joins TRBV20-1 to TRBJ2-3; the D is unclear. This CDR3 has 13 amino acids. Germline V gene data show CDR1 as DFQATT and CDR2 as SNEGSKA (reference sequence). Trimming removed 1 base from V and 2 bases from J, with 7 bases in between.

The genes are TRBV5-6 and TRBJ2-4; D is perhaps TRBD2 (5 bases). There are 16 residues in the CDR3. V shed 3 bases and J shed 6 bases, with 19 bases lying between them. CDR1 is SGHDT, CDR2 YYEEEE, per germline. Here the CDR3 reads CASSSGGSQSLNIQYF. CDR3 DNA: TGTGCCAGCAGCTCTGGTGGGAGCCAGTCCTTAAACATTCAGTACTTC.

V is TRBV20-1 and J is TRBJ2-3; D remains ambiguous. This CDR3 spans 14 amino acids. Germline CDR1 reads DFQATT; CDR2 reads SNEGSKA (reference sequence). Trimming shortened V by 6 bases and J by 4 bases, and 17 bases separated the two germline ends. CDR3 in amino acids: CSAVLSRRPDTQYF. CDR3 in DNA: TGCAGTGCGGTCTTGTCCCGACGGCCAGATACGCAGTATTTT.

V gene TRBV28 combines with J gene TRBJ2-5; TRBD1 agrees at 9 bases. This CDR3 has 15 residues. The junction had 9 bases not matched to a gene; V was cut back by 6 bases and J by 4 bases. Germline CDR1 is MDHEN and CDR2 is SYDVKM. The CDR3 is CASSRPGQGRETQYF. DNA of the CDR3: TGTGCCAGCAGCCGACCGGGACAGGGACGAGAGACCCAGTACTTC. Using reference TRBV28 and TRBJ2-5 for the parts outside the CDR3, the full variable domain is DVKVTQSSRYLVKRTGEKVFLECVQDMDHENMFWYRQDPGLGLRLIYFSYDVKMKEKGDIPEGYSVSREKKERFSLILESASTNQTSMYLCASSRPGQGRETQYFGPGTRLLVL.